This passage covers 30 T cell receptor beta chains from one sample sequenced in a study of a mutant IDH1 vaccine in newly diagnosed glioma (dated by TCRdb to the early 2020s). The library was prepared using the immunoSEQ multiplex PCR assay. Drawn from immuneACCESS, this table holds only the in-frame rearrangements with V and J called that TCRdb kept. Clones are partly lost; checked studies trace under half to an unresolved V gene and leave the rest unexplained. The sample profile shows 110,000 or so clones; almost 90% of them were found once. The top ten hold 0.55% to 0.7% of the sample. The time point label corresponds to: week 11, during vaccination. Each vaccine dose, consisting of 300 ug of a 20-mer mutant IDH1 peptide in Montanide, was administered subcutaneously with topical imiquimod. Which antigens these TCRs recognize remains unknown. This sample comprised PBMCs, obtained from a glioma patient whose treatment included an IDH1 peptide vaccine. The source of these receptors is a woman in her forties or fifties with glioma.

The V call is TRBV7-9, the J call TRBJ1-1; 10 bases agree with TRBD1. The V gene's germline CDR1 is SEHNR and CDR2 FQNEAQ (reference sequence). This CDR3 has 19 residues. V dropped 5 bases and J dropped 0; count of bases not matched to a gene: 15. This CDR3 is CASSEGVWTGGFLNTEAFF. Written as DNA, the CDR3 is TGTGCCAGCAGCGAGGGAGTTTGGACAGGGGGTTTTTTGAACACTGAAGCTTTCTTT.

This CDR3 is CASSFRGLDTQYF. CDR3 in DNA: TGTGCCAGCAGCTTCAGGGGGCTAGATACGCAGTATTTT. J is TRBJ2-3 and V is TRBV7-2; 8 bases align to TRBD1. Germline V gene lookup returns CDR1 SGHTA and CDR2 FQGNSA. The CDR3 is made up of 13 amino acids. J gave up 5 bases and V 3 bases, and 1 base lay outside the gene matches.

This CDR3 reads CASSLGGEGYEQYF. The DNA of the CDR3 is TGTGCCAGCAGCTTGGGGGGGGAGGGCTACGAGCAGTACTTC. V is TRBV5-4 and J is TRBJ2-7, with 7 bases aligning to TRBD2. The germline V gene has CDR1 SGHNT and CDR2 YYREEE (reference sequence). The CDR3 runs 14 residues. After removal of 0 bases from V and 3 bases from J, the junction contained 3 bases not matched to a gene.

The rearrangement uses TRBV4-2 and TRBJ2-7, with D unresolved. CDR3 length: 13 amino acids. Germline V gives CDR1 LGHNA, CDR2 YNFKEQ. V gave up 2 bases and J gave up 0 bases, with 5 bases separating them. CDR3 residues: CASSQSPSYEQYF. The CDR3 DNA follows: TGTGCCAGCAGCCAATCCCCCTCCTACGAGCAGTACTTC.

This chain connects TRBV18 to TRBJ2-2; 7 bases are shared with TRBD1. Germline CDR1 KGHSH, CDR2 LQKENI. CDR3 length equals 14 residues. J lost 6 bases, V lost 5 bases, and 6 bases had no gene match. CDR3 sequence (DNA): TGTGCCAGCTCAGAACAGGGGTCGGCCGGGGAGCTGTTTTTT. This sequence encodes CASSEQGSAGELFF.

This clone was detected once. V usage is TRBV5-1 and J usage is TRBJ2-1; 14 bases are a match to TRBD2. J was trimmed by 6 bases and V by 4 bases; bases with no gene match: 3. Germline V gene lookup returns CDR1 SGHRS and CDR2 YFSETQ. This CDR3 comprises 15 residues. The chain's CDR3 is CASSIGLAGGNEQFF. The CDR3 DNA is TGCGCCAGCAGCATAGGACTAGCGGGAGGCAATGAGCAGTTCTTC.

The rearrangement links TRBV28 to TRBJ2-1; 10 positions match TRBD2. CDR1 MDHEN and CDR2 SYDVKM come from the germline V gene. This CDR3 contains 16 residues. V was clipped by 0 bases and J by 4 bases; unmatched bases: 3. The CDR3: CASSLWASGRYNEQFF. In DNA, the CDR3 is TGTGCCAGCAGTTTATGGGCTAGCGGGAGATACAATGAGCAGTTCTTC.

This clone was seen a few times. V gene TRBV30 combines with J gene TRBJ1-3; D is ambiguous. The CDR3 runs 13 residues. With 3 bases removed from V and 0 bases from J, the gap between germline ends came to 6 bases. The V gene's germline CDR1 is GTSNPN and CDR2 SVGIG (reference sequence). CDR3 amino acids: CAWRTLSGNTIYF. The CDR3 region has the DNA TGTGCCTGGAGGACACTCTCTGGAAACACCATATATTTT. The full variable domain, in which reference TRBV30 and TRBJ1-3 provide the parts outside the CDR3, is SQTIHQWPATLVQPVGSPLSLECTVEGTSNPNLYWYRQAAGRGLQLLFYSVGIGQISSEVPQNLSASRPQDRQFILSSKKLLLSDSGFYLCAWRTLSGNTIYFGEGSWLTVV.

The gene calls are TRBV27 and TRBJ2-3; 12 bases fit TRBD2. The CDR3 spans 17 residues. Germline loops: CDR1 MNHEY, CDR2 SMNVEV (reference sequence). After removal of 0 bases from V and 1 base from J, the junction contained 2 bases not matched to a gene. CDR3 loop: CASSLSASGRGTDTQYF. The CDR3 DNA is TGTGCCAGCAGTTTATCGGCTAGCGGGAGGGGCACAGATACGCAGTATTTT.

This clone was seen only once. The V call is TRBV7-8, the J call TRBJ1-3, with 7 bases fitting TRBD1. V dropped 5 bases and J dropped 0; count of bases not matched to a gene: 13. This CDR3 has 18 amino acids. Germline assignment: CDR1 SGHVS and CDR2 FQNEAQ. CDR3 in amino acids: CASSPYLLTGHSGNTIYF. The CDR3 DNA sequence: TGTGCCAGCAGCCCCTACCTCTTGACAGGGCACTCTGGAAACACCATATATTTT.

CDR3 sequence: CALRRRARDEQFF. CDR3 coding DNA: TGTGCCCTAAGGAGGCGGGCGCGTGATGAGCAGTTCTTC. V and J are TRBV2 and TRBJ2-1; D may be TRBD2 (5 bases). V lost 11 bases and J lost 8, with 19 bases in between. This CDR3 spans 13 amino acids. In germline, CDR1 is SNHLY, CDR2 FYNNEI.

The chain employs TRBV11-2 and TRBJ2-2; 10 bases fit TRBD2. With V trimmed by 5 bases and J by 5 bases, 14 bases remained unmatched. This CDR3 is 18 amino acids long. Germline values: CDR1 SGHAT, CDR2 FQNNGV. CDR3 coding DNA: TGTGCCAGCAGCCCCCCGGCTAGCGGGAGTGGGGTAACCGGGGAGCTGTTTTTT. This codes for CASSPPASGSGVTGELFF. The whole variable domain, filled in from reference TRBV11-2 and TRBJ2-2, reads EAGVAQSPRYKIIEKRQSVAFWCNPISGHATLYWYQQILGQGPKLLIQFQNNGVVDDSQLPKDRFSAERLKGVDSTLKIQPAKLEDSAVYLCASSPPASGSGVTGELFFGEGSRLTVL.

The chain couples TRBV6-5 to TRBJ2-7, with TRBD2 matching over 9 bases. Germline values: CDR1 MNHEY, CDR2 SVGAGI. V shed 5 bases, J shed 2 bases, and the junction held 4 bases outside the gene matches. This CDR3 contains 14 residues. CDR3 in DNA: TGTGCCAGCAGTGCGGGAGGGAATACCTACGAGCAGTACTTC. Translation: CASSAGGNTYEQYF.

This chain links TRBV19 with TRBJ1-5; no clear D gene. V lost 1 base to trimming and J lost 4 bases, with 5 bases between them. This CDR3 spans 13 amino acids. In germline, CDR1 is LNHDA, CDR2 SQIVND (reference sequence). This CDR3 reads CASSIARNQPQHF. CDR3 DNA sequence: TGTGCCAGTAGTATAGCCCGGAATCAGCCCCAGCATTTT.

The CDR3 sequence: CASSRGPGQGTYSNQPQHF. The CDR3 bases are TGTGCCAGTAGTCGGGGACCGGGCCAGGGAACTTATAGCAATCAGCCCCAGCATTTT. The rearrangement joins TRBV19 to TRBJ1-5, with D possibly being TRBD1 (5 bases). Germline V CDR1 and CDR2: LNHDA, SQIVND (reference sequence). The CDR3 sequence is 19 residues long. Between the trimmed V and J ends, which lost 5 bases and 0 bases, there was a span of 23 bases.

The V call is TRBV6-5, the J call TRBJ2-7; D may correspond to TRBD1 or TRBD2 (5 bases each). This CDR3 spans 15 amino acids. The V and J ends lost 5 bases and 1 base respectively, with 15 bases between them. The germline gives CDR1 MNHEY, CDR2 SVGAGI. The CDR3 DNA sequence: TGTGCCAGCAGTCGCACCGGGACGGCGTCCTACGAGCAGTACTTC. Encoded protein: CASSRTGTASYEQYF.

With regard to this clone: Relative to the germline gene, one junction end is altered; a read error may explain this. The CDR3 here is CASSYSSHTGTQYF. The CDR3 coding sequence is TGTGCCAGCAGTTACTCCTCACACACAGGTACGCAGTATTTT. The J gene is TRBJ2-3, the V gene TRBV6-5, with D possibly matching TRBD1 (5 bases). The germline CDR1 and CDR2 sequences are MNHEY and SVGAGI. The CDR3 totals 14 residues.

V gene TRBV19 combines with J gene TRBJ2-1; no clear D. CDR3 length equals 15 residues. V was shortened by 2 bases and J by 4 bases, with 12 bases between the two germline ends. The germline V gene encodes CDR1 LNHDA and CDR2 SQIVND (reference sequence). The chain's CDR3 is CASSISASQYNEQFF. The CDR3 DNA sequence: TGTGCCAGTAGTATATCGGCTAGTCAATACAATGAGCAGTTCTTC.

The chain couples TRBV5-1 to TRBJ2-3; 13 bases fit TRBD2. The CDR3 runs to 17 residues. Germline assignment: CDR1 SGHRS and CDR2 YFSETQ. The V gene end was trimmed by 0 bases and the J gene end by 3 bases; junction bases not matched to a gene: 4. The CDR3 DNA follows: TGCGCCAGCAGCTTGGGACTAGCGGGAGGAGGAACAGATACGCAGTATTTT. Its protein product is CASSLGLAGGGTDTQYF.

This chain links TRBV7-8 with TRBJ1-4; D might be TRBD1 (6 bases). Per germline, CDR1 SGHVS and CDR2 FQNEAQ. The CDR3 is 14 amino acids. Deletions cut 1 base from V and 4 bases from J, with 7 bases between. The CDR3: CASSLGGHNEKLFF. CDR3 nucleotide sequence: TGTGCCAGCAGCTTAGGGGGGCATAATGAAAAACTGTTTTTT.

The CDR3 nucleotides are TGTGCCAGCAGTACAACGACAGGGGGAGCTGAAGCTTTCTTT. Translation: CASSTTTGGAEAFF. The V gene is TRBV6-6, the J gene TRBJ1-1; 9 nucleotides line up with TRBD1. Trimming at V came to 5 bases and at J to 6 bases, leaving 7 bases not matched to a gene. This CDR3 is 14 amino acids long. Looked up from germline, CDR1 is MNHNY and CDR2 is SVGAGI (reference sequence).

About this clone: The sample holds other DNA sequences that translate to the same CDR3. The J gene is TRBJ2-7, the V gene TRBV19, with a weak D call TRBD2 (6 bases). Trimming shortened V by 5 bases and J by 4 bases, and 21 bases separated the two germline ends. Germline values: CDR1 LNHDA, CDR2 SQIVND (reference sequence). The CDR3 consists of 16 residues. The CDR3 loop reads CASSLKAPTAGYEQYF. Here the CDR3 DNA reads TGTGCCAGTAGTCTAAAAGCTCCCACCGCGGGATACGAGCAGTACTTC.

J is TRBJ1-3 and V is TRBV28; D is undetermined. Germline lookup yields CDR1 MDHEN and CDR2 SYDVKM. CDR3 length: 15 residues. Trimming shortened V by 6 bases and J by 0 bases, and 12 bases separated the two germline ends. Written as DNA, the CDR3 is TGTGCCAGCAGCGAAATAACTCCCTCTGGAAACACCATATATTTT. Translating gives CASSEITPSGNTIYF.

CDR3 sequence: CASSPTSGNYNEQFF. CDR3 coding DNA: TGTGCCAGCAGCCCCACTAGCGGTAACTACAATGAGCAGTTCTTC. The chain links TRBV7-3 to TRBJ2-1; TRBD2 agrees at 8 bases. The CDR3 spans 15 residues. Losses at the gene ends were 5 bases for V and 3 bases for J; bases not matched to a gene: 6. The germline V gene encodes CDR1 SGHTA and CDR2 FQGTGA. The variable domain in full, with the rest retrieved from reference TRBV7-3 and TRBJ2-1, is GAGVSQTPSNKVTEKGKYVELRCDPISGHTALYWYRQSLGQGPEFLIYFQGTGAADDSGLPNDRFFAVRPEGSVSTLKIQRTERGDSAVYLCASSPTSGNYNEQFFGPGTRLTVL.

The chain combines TRBV27 with TRBJ2-4; 7 positions match TRBD1. CDR1 MNHEY and CDR2 SMNVEV come from the germline V gene (reference sequence). The CDR3 length is 16 residues. V dropped 8 bases and J dropped 1; count of bases not matched to a gene: 11. Here the CDR3 reads CASRTLRGSAKNIQYF. The CDR3 DNA sequence: TGTGCCAGCCGCACACTCAGGGGGTCTGCCAAAAACATTCAGTACTTC.

This rearrangement joins TRBV6-5 to TRBJ2-7; D is uncertain. This CDR3 spans 11 amino acids. Trimming left V 7 bases short and J 2 bases short, with 6 bases between. The germline gives CDR1 MNHEY, CDR2 SVGAGI. The CDR3 sequence: CASKGPYEQYF. CDR3 bases: TGTGCCAGCAAAGGTCCCTACGAGCAGTACTTC.

The chain is built from TRBV7-9 and TRBJ1-4; 7 nucleotides align to TRBD1. The J segment lost 5 bases and the V segment lost 6 bases, leaving 9 bases of the junction unmatched. The germline gives CDR1 SEHNR, CDR2 FQNEAQ (reference sequence). CDR3 length equals 15 residues. This CDR3 reads CASSRTGVRNEKLFF. The CDR3 bases are TGTGCCAGCAGTCGTACAGGGGTGCGAAATGAAAAACTGTTTTTT.

This chain uses TRBV29-1 with TRBJ2-7; 9 bases align to TRBD2. The CDR3 is 15 residues long. Trimming at V came to 7 bases and at J to 5 bases, leaving 15 bases not matched to a gene. CDR1 and CDR2 from the germline V gene are SQVTM and ANQGSEA. CDR3 DNA sequence: TGCAGCGCCATGGGGAGAGTTAGCGGGAGCCACGAGCAGTACTTC. Its protein product is CSAMGRVSGSHEQYF.

This clone was observed once. V gene TRBV6-6 combines with J gene TRBJ2-7; D ambiguous. The CDR3 runs to 13 residues. From germline, CDR1 is MNHNY and CDR2 SVGAGI (reference sequence). Trimming pared 5 bases from V and 2 bases from J, leaving 10 bases between. CDR3 bases: TGTGCCAGCAGTGTTACACCCGCCTACGAGCAGTACTTC. Encoded protein: CASSVTPAYEQYF.

Regarding this clone: At one end, the junction sequence differs from germline, possibly due to a read error. The J gene is TRBJ2-6, the V gene TRBV28; weak D call: TRBD2 (5 bases). Looked up from germline, CDR1 is MDHEN and CDR2 is SYDVKM. CDR3 length equals 18 residues. DNA for the CDR3: TGTGCCGGCAGTTTTAACGGGGTCTCCAGGTCTGGGGCCAACGTCCTGACTTTC. It codes for CAGSFNGVSRSGANVLTF. Full variable domain (remainder filled in from reference TRBV28 and TRBJ2-6): DVKVTQSSRYLVKRTGEKVFLECVQDMDHENMFWYRQDPGLGLRLIYFSYDVKMKEKGDIPEGYSVSREKKERFSLILESASTNQTSMYLCAGSFNGVSRSGANVLTFGAGSRLTVL.